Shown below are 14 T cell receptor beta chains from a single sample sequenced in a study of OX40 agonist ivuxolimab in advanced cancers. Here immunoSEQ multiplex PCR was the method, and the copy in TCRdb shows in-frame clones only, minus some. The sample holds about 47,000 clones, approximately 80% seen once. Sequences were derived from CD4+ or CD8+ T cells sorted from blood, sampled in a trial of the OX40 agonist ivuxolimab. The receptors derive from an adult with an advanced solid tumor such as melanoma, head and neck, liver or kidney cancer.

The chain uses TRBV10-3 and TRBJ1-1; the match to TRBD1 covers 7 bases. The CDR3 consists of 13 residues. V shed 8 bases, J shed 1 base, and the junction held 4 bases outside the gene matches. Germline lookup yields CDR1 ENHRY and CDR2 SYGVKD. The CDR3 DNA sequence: TGTGCCATCCAGGGGGGGGCGAACACTGAAGCTTTCTTT. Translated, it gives CAIQGGANTEAFF.

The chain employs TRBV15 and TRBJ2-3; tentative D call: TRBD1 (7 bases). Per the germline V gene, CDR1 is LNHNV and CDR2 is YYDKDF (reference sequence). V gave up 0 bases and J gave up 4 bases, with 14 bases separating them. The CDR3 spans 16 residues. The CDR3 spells CATSRDPGGSADTQYF. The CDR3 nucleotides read TGTGCCACCAGCAGAGATCCAGGGGGGTCCGCAGATACGCAGTATTTT. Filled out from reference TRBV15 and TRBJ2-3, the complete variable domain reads DAMVIQNPRYQVTQFGKPVTLSCSQTLNHNVMYWYQQKSSQAPKLLFHYYDKDFNNEADTPDNFQSRRPNTSFCFLDIRSPGLGDTAMYLCATSRDPGGSADTQYFGPGTRLTVL.

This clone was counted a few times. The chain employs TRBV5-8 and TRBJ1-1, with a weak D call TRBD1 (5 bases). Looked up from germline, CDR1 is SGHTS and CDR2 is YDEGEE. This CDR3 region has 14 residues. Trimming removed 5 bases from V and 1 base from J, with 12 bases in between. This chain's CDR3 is CASRRGWQNTEAFF. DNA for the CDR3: TGTGCCAGCAGGCGGGGGTGGCAGAACACTGAAGCTTTCTTT.

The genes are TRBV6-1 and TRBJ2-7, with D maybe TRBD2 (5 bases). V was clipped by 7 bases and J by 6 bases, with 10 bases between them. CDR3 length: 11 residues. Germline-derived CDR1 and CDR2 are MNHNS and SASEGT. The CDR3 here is CASTRGGEQYF. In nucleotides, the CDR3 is TGTGCCAGCACCCGGGGTGGCGAGCAGTACTTC.

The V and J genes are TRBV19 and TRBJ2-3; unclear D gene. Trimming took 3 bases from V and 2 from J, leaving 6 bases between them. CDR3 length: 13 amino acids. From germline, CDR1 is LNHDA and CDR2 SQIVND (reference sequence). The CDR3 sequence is CASSIGLTDTQYF. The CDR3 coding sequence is TGTGCCAGTAGTATTGGTCTCACAGATACGCAGTATTTT. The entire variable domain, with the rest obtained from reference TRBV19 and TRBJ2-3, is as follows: DGGITQSPKYLFRKEGQNVTLSCEQNLNHDAMYWYRQDPGQGLRLIYYSQIVNDFQKGDIAEGYSVSREKKESFPLTVTSAQKNPTAFYLCASSIGLTDTQYFGPGTRLTVL.

The CDR3 nucleotides read TGTGCCAGCAGGCCCTTAACTAGAGCCTACGAGCAGTACTTC. It encodes CASRPLTRAYEQYF. V is TRBV11-2 and J is TRBJ2-7, with D maybe TRBD2 (5 bases). Germline assignment: CDR1 SGHAT and CDR2 FQNNGV. The V gene lost 6 bases and the J gene lost 2 bases, with 14 bases spanning the gap. This CDR3 contains 14 residues.

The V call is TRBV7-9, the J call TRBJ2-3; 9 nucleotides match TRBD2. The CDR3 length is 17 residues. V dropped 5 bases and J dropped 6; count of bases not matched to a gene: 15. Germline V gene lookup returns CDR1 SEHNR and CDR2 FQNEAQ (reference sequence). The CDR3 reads CASSVDLAGATGDTQYF. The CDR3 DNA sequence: TGTGCCAGCAGCGTAGATTTAGCGGGAGCCACGGGGGATACGCAGTATTTT.

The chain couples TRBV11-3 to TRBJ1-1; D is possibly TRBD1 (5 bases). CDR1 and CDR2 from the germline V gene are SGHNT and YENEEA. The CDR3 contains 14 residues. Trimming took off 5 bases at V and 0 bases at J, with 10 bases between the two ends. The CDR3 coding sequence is TGTGCCAGCAGCCGTCAGGGCCTGAACACTGAAGCTTTCTTT. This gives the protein CASSRQGLNTEAFF.

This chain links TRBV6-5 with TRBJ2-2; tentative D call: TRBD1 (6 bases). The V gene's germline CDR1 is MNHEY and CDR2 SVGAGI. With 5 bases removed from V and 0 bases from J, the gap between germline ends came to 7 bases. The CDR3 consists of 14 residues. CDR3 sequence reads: CASSRTANTGELFF. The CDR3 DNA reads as TGTGCCAGCAGTCGGACAGCGAACACCGGGGAGCTGTTTTTT.

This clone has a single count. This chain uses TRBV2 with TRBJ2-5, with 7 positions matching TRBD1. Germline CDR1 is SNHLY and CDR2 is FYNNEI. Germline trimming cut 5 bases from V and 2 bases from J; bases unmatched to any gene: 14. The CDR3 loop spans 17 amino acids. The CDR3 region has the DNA TGTGCCAGCAGTTACCATCCGGGACAGCTATTTCAAGAGACCCAGTACTTC. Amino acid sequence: CASSYHPGQLFQETQYF. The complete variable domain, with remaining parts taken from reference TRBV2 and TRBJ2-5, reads EPEVTQTPSHQVTQMGQEVILRCVPISNHLYFYWYRQILGQKVEFLVSFYNNEISEKSEIFDDQFSVERPDGSNFTLKIRSTKLEDSAMYFCASSYHPGQLFQETQYFGPGTRLLVL.

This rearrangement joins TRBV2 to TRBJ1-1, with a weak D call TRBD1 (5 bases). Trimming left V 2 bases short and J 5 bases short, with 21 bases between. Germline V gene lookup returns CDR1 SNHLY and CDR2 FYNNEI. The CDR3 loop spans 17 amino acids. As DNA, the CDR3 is TGTGCCAGCAGTGAATTAGTTAGGAGGGACCGGCGGACTGAAGCTTTCTTT. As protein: CASSELVRRDRRTEAFF.

The CDR3 nucleotides are TGTGCCAGCGGACTAGCCATTGCCGGGGAGCTGTTTTTT. It codes for CASGLAIAGELFF. This rearrangement joins TRBV2 to TRBJ2-2, with 8 bases matching TRBD2. The V and J ends lost 8 bases and 6 bases, in that order; junction bases with no gene match: 5. Germline values: CDR1 SNHLY, CDR2 FYNNEI. The CDR3 spans 13 residues. Full variable domain (remainder filled in from reference TRBV2 and TRBJ2-2): EPEVTQTPSHQVTQMGQEVILRCVPISNHLYFYWYRQILGQKVEFLVSFYNNEISEKSEIFDDQFSVERPDGSNFTLKIRSTKLEDSAMYFCASGLAIAGELFFGEGSRLTVL.

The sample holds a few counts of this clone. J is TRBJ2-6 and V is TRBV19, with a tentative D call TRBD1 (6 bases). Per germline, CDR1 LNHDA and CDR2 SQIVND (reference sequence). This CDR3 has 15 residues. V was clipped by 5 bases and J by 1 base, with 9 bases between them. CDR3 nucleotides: TGTGCCAGTAGTCCACAGGGATCTGGGGCCAACGTCCTGACTTTC. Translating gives CASSPQGSGANVLTF.

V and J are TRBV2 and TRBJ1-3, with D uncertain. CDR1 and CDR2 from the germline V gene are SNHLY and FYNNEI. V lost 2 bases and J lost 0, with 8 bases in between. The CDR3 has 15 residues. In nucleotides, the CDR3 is TGTGCCAGCAGTGAAAGCGATTTCTCTGGAAACACCATATATTTT. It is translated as CASSESDFSGNTIYF.